This T cell receptor (beta chain) appears in the sequencing data of a study of vaccination and CD4 T cells after COVID-19. Researchers used the Oncomine TCR Beta short-read assay to sequence DNA from cultured CD4+ T cells. TCRdb re-called the PCR reads through MiXCR, storing one row per CDR3 protein. The table records almost 15,000 distinct CDR3 sequences, about 56% of them present only once. General study results and limits: Within the convalescent patients, a median about 89% of the SARS-CoV-2-reactive clones were ones that appeared only post-vaccination.

Treatment reported: approximately 10-day PBMC culture with coronavirus spike peptide pools or control peptides (ViraFEST assay). Remarks on this clonotype: Its antigen is as yet unknown.

The V end lost 5 bases, the J end lost 3 bases, and 8 bases lay between the germline ends. This CDR3 has 12 residues. Per the germline V gene, CDR1 is SNHLY and CDR2 is FYNNEI. Sequenced here: CD4+ T cells from blood, cultured in vitro, sampled before SARS-CoV-2 vaccination. The clonotype comes from a human donor who had recovered from COVID-19. The chain has TRBV2 and TRBJ2-7; D is ambiguous. CDR3 sequence reads: CASSRQLYEQYF. CDR3 bases: TGTGCCAGCAGTAGGCAGCTCTACGAGCAGTACTTC.